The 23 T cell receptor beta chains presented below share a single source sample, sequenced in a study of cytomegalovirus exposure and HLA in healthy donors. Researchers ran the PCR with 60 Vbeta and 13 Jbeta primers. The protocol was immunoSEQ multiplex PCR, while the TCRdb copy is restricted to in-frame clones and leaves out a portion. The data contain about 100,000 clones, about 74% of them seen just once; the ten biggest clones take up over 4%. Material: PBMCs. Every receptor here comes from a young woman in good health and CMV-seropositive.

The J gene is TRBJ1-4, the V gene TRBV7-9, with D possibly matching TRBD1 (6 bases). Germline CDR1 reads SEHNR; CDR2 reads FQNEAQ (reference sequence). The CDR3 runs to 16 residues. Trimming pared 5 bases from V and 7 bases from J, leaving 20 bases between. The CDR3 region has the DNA TGTGCCAGCAGCGGTAATAGGGGCCAGGGGATTGAAAAACTGTTTTTT. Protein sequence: CASSGNRGQGIEKLFF. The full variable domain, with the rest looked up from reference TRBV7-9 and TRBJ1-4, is DTGVSQNPRHKITKRGQNVTFRCDPISEHNRLYWYRQTLGQGPEFLTYFQNEAQLEKSRLLSDRFSAERPKGSFSTLEIQRTEQGDSAMYLCASSGNRGQGIEKLFFGSGTQLSVL.

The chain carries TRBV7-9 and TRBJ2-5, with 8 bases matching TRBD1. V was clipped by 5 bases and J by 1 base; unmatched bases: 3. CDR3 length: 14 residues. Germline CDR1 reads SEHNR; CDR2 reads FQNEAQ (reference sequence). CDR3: CASSGQGIQETQYF. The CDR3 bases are TGTGCCAGCAGCGGACAGGGAATCCAAGAGACCCAGTACTTC.

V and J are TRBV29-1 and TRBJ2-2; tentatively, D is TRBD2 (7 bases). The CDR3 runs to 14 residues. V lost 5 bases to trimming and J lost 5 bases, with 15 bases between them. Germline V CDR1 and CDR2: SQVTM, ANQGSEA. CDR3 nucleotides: TGCAGCGTTCGGGGGGCGGGAGAGACCGGGGAGCTGTTTTTT. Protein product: CSVRGAGETGELFF.

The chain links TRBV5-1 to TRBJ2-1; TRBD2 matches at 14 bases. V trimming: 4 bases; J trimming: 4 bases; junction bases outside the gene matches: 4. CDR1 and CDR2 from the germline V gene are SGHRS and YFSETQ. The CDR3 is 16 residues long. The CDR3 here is CASSPGTSGGYNEQFF. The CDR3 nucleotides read TGCGCCAGCAGCCCGGGGACTAGCGGGGGTTACAATGAGCAGTTCTTC.

The CDR3 region has the DNA TGTGCCAGCAGTGAGGGCGGGAACCAAGAGACCCAGTACTTC. Translating gives CASSEGGNQETQYF. This sequence joins TRBV6-1 and TRBJ2-5; D perhaps matches TRBD2 (6 bases). V was shortened by 3 bases and J by 0 bases, with 8 bases between the two germline ends. Germline loops: CDR1 MNHNS, CDR2 SASEGT. The CDR3 sequence is 14 residues long.

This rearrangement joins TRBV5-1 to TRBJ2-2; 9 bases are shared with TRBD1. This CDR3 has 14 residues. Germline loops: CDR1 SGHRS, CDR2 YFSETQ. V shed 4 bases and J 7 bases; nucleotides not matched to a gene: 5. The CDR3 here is CASSMGQGVGELFF. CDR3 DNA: TGCGCCAGCAGCATGGGACAGGGAGTCGGGGAGCTGTTTTTT.

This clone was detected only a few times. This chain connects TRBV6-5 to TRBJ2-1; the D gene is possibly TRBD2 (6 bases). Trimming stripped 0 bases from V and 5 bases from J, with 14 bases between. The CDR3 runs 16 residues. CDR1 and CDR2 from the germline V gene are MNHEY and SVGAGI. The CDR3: CASSYSPGALNNEQFF. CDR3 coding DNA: TGTGCCAGCAGTTACTCTCCGGGAGCATTAAACAATGAGCAGTTCTTC.

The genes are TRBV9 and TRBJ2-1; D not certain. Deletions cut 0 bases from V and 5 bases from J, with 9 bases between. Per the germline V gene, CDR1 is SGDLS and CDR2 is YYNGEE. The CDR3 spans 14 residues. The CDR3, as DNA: TGTGCCAGCAGCGTAGCTGTCCCTGACAATGAGCAGTTCTTC. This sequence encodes CASSVAVPDNEQFF.

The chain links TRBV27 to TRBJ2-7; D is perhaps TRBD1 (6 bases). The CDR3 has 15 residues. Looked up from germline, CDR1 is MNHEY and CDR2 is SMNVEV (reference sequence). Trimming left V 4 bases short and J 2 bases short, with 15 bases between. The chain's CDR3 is CASSSFTDRAYEQYF. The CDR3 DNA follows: TGTGCCAGCAGTTCCTTTACGGACAGAGCCTACGAGCAGTACTTC.

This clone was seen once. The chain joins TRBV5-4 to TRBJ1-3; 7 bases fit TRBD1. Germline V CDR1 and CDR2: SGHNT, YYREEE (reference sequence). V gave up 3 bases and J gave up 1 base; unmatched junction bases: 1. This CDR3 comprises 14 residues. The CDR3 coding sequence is TGTGCCAGCAGCTGGGGACAGTCTGGAAACACCATATATTTT. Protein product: CASSWGQSGNTIYF.

The DNA for the CDR3 is TGTGCCAGCAGCCCCTGGCAGGACAGGGTAGGAAATCAGCCCCAGCATTTT. Amino acids: CASSPWQDRVGNQPQHF. The gene calls are TRBV5-8 and TRBJ1-5; 8 bases align to TRBD1. CDR1 and CDR2 (germline): SGHTS, YDEGEE. Trimming at V came to 4 bases and at J to 4 bases, leaving 13 bases not matched to a gene. The CDR3 has 17 residues.

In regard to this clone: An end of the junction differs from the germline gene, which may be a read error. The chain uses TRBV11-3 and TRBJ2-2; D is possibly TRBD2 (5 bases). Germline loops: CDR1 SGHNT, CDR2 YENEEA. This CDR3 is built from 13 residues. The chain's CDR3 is CASSPFLSGKLFF. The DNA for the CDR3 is TGTGCCAGCAGCCCCTTTCTTTCCGGGAAGCTGTTTTTT.

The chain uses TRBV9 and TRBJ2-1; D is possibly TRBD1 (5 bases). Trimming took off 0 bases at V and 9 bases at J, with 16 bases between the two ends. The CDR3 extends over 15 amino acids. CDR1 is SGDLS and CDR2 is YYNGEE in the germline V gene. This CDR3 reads CASSVEGRGPVEQFF. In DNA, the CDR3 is TGTGCCAGCAGCGTAGAGGGAAGGGGTCCCGTTGAGCAGTTCTTC.

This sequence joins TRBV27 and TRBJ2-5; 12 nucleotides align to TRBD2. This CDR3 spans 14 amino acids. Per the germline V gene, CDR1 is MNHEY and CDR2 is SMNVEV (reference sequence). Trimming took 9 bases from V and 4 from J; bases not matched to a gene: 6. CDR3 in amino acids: CASSRLAGVETQYF. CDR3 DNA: TGTGCCAGTTCGAGACTAGCGGGAGTAGAGACCCAGTACTTC.

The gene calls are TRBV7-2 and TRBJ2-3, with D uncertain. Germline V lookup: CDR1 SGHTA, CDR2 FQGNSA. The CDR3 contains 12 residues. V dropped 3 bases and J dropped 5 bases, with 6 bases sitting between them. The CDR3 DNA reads TGTGCCAGCAGCTTTCTACGAGATACGCAGTATTTT. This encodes CASSFLRDTQYF.

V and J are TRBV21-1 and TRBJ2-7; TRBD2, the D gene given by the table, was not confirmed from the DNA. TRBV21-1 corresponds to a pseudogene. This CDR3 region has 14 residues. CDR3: CASSKVGLHYEQYF. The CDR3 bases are TGTGCCAGCAGCAAAGTGGGACTTCACTACGAGCAGTACTTC.

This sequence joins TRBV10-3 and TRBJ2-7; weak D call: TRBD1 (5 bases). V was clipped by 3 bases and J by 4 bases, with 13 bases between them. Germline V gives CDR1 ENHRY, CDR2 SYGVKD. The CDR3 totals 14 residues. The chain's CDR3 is CAISDADTTYEQYF. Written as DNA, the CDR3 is TGTGCCATCAGTGACGCGGACACAACGTACGAGCAGTACTTC.

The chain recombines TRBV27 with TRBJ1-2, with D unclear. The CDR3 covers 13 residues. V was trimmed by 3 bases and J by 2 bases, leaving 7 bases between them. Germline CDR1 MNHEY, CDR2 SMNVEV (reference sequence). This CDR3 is CASSFGTNYGYTF. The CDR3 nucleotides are TGTGCCAGCAGTTTTGGCACCAACTATGGCTACACCTTC.

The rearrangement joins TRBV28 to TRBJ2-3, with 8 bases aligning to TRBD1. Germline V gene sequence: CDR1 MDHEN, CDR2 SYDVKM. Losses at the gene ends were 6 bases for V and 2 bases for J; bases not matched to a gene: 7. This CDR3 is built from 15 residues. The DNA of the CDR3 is TGTGCCAGCAGCTTCGGGACAGGAGACACAGATACGCAGTATTTT. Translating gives CASSFGTGDTDTQYF.

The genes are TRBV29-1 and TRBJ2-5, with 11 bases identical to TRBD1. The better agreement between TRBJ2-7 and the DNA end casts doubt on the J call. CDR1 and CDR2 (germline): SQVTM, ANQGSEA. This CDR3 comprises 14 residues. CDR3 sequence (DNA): TGCAGCGCCGTCCGTGGGACAGGGGGCTACGAGCAGTACTTC. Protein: CSAVRGTGGYEQYF.

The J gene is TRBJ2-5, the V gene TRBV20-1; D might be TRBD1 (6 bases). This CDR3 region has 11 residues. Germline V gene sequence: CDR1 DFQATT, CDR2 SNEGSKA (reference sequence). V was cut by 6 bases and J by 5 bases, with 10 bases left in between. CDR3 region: CSANDRETQYF. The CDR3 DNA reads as TGCAGTGCCAATGACAGGGAGACCCAGTACTTC.

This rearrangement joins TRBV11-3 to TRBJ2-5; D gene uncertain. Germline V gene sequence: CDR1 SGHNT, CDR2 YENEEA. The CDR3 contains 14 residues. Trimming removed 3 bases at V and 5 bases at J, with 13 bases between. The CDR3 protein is CASSLSRQSETQYF. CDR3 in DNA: TGTGCCAGCAGCTTGTCCAGACAATCGGAGACCCAGTACTTC.

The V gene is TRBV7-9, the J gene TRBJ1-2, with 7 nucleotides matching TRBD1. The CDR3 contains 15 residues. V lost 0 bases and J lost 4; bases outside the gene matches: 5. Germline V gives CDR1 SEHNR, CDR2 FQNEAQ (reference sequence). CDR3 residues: CASSLAGTDFYGYTF. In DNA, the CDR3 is TGTGCCAGCAGCTTAGCCGGGACAGACTTCTATGGCTACACCTTC.